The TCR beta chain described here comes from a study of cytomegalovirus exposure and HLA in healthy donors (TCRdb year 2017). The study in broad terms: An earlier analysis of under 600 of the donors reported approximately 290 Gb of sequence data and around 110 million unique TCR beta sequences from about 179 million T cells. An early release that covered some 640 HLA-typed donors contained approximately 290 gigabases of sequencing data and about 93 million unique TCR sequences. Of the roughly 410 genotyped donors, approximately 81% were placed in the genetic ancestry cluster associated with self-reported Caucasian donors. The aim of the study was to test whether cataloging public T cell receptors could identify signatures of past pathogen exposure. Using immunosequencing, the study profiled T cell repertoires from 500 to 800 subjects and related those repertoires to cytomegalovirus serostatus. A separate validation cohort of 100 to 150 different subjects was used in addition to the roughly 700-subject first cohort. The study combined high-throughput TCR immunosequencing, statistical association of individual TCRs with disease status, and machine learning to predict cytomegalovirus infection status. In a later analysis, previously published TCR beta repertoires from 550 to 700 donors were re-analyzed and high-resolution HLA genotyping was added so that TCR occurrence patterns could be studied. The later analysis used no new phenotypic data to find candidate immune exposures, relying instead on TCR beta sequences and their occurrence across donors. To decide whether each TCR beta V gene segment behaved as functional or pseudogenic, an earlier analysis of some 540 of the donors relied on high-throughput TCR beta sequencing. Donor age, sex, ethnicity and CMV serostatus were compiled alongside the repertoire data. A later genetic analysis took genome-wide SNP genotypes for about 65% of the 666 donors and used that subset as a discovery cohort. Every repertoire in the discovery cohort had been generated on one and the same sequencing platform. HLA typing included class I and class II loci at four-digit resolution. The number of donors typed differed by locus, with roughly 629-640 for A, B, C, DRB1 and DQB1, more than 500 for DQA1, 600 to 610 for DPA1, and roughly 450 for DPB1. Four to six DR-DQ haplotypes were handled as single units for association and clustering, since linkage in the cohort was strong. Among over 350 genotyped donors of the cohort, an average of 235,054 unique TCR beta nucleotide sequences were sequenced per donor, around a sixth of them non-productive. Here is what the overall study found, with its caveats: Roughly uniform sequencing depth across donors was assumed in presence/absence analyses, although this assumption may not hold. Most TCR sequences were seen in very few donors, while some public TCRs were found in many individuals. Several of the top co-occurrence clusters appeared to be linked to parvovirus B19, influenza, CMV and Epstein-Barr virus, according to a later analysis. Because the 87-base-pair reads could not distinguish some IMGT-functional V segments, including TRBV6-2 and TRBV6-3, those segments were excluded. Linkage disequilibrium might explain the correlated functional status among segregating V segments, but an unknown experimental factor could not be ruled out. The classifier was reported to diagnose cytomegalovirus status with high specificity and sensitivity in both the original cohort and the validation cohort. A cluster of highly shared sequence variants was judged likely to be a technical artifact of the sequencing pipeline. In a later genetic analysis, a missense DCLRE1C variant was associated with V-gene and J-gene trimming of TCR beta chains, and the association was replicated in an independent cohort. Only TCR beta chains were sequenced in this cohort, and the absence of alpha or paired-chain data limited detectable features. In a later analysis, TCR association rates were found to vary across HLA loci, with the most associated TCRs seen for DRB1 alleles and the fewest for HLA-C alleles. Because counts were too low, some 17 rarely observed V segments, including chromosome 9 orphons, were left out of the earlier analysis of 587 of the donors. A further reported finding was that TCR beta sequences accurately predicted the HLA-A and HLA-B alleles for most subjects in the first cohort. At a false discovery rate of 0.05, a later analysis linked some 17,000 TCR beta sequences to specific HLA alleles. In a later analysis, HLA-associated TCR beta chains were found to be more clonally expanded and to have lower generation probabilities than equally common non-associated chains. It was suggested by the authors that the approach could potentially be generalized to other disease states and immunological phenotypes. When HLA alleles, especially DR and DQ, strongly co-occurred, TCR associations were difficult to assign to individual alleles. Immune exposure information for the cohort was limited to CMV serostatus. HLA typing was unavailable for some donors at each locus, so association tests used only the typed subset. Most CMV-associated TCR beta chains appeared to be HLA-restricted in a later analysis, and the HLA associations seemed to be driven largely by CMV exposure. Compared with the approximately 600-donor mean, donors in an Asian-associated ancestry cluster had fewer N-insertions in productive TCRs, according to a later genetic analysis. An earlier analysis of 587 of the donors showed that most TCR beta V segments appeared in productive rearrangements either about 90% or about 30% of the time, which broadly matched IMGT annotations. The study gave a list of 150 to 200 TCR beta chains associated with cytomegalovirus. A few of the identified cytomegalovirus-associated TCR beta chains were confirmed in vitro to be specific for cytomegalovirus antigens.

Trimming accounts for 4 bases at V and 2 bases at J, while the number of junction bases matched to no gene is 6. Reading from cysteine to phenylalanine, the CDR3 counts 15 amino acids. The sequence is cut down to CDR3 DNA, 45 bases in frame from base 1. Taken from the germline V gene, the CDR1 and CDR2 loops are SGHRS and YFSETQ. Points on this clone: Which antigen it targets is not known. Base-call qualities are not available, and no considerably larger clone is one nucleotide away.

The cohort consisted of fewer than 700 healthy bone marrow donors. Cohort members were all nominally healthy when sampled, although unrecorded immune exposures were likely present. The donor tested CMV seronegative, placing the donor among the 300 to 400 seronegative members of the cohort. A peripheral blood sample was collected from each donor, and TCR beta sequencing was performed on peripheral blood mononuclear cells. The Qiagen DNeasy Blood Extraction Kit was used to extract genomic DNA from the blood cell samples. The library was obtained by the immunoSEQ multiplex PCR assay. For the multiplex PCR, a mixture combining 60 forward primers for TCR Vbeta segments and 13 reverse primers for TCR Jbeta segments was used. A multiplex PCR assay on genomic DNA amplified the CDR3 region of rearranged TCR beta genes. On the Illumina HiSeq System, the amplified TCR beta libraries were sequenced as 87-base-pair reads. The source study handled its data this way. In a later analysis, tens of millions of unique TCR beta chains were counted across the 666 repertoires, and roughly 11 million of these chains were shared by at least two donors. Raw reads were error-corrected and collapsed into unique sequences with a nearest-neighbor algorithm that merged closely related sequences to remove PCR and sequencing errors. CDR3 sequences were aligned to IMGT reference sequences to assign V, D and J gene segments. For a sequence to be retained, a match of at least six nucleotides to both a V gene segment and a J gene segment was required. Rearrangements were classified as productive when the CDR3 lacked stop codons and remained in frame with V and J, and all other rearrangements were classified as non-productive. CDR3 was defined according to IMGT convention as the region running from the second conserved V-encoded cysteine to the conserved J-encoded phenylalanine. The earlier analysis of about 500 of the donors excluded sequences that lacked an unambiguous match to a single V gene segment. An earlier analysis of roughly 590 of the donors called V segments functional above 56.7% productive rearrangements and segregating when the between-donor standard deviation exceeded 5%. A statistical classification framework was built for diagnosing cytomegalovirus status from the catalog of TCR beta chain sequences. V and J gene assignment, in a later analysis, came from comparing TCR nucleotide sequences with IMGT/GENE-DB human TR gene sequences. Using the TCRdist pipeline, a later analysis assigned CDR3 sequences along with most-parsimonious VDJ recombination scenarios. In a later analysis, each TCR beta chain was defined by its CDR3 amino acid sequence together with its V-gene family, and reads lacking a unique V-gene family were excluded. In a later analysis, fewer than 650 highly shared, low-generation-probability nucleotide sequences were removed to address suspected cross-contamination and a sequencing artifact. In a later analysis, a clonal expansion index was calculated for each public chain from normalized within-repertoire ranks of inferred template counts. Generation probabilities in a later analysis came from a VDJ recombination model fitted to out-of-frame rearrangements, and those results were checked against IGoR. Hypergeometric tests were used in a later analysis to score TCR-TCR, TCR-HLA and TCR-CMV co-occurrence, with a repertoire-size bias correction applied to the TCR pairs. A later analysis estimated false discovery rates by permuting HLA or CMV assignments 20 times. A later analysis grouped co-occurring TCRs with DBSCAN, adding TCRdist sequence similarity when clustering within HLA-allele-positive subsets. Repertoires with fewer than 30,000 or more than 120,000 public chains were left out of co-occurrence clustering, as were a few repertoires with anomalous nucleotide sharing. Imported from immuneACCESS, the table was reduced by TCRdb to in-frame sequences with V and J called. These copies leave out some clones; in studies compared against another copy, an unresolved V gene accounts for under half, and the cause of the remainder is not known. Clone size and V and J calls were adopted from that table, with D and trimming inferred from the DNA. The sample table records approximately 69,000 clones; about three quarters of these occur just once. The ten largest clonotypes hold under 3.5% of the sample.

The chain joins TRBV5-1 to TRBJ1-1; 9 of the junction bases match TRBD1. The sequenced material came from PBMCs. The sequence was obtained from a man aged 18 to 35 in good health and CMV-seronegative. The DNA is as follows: TGCGCCAGCAGCGCCGGGACAGGGATCAACACTGAAGCTTTCTTT. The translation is CASSAGTGINTEAFF. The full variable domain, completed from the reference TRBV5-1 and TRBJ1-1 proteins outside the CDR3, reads KAGVTQTPRYLIKTRGQQVTLSCSPISGHRSVSWYQQTPGQGLQFLFEYFSETQRNKGNFPGRFSGRQFSNSRSEMNVSTLELGDSALYLCASSAGTGINTEAFFGQGTRLTVV.